This TCR beta chain appears in the sequencing data of a study of vaccination and CD4 T cells after COVID-19 (dated by TCRdb to 2022 to 2024). General notes on the study: Every convalescent patient had a positive nasal swab PCR test for SARS-CoV-2, with mild disease in 9 or 10 patients and severe disease in one. Six males and four females were included in the convalescent cohort, with two Hispanic individuals, seven Caucasians, two Asians and one multiracial person represented. Two doses of either the Pfizer-BioNTech BNT162b2 vaccine (n=8) or the Moderna mRNA-1273 vaccine (n=2) were administered to participants. Post-COVID blood samples from convalescent patients were collected a median of roughly 100 days after diagnosis, with a range of 35 to 161 days. Post-vaccine blood samples were taken a median of roughly 72 days after the second vaccine dose, with a range of roughly 13 to 250 days. For stimulating the cultures, overlapping spike peptide pools were used, derived from SARS-CoV-2 as well as from the common cold coronaviruses HCoV-NL63, HCoV-OC43 and HCoV-229E. Control cultures received a CEFX viral epitope pool as the positive control, an HIV-1 Nef peptide pool as the negative control, or no peptide. In 10 COVID-19 convalescent patients and several infection-naive healthy vaccine recipients, researchers compared the spike-specific CD4+ TCR repertoire from before mRNA vaccination with the repertoire from after.

Only a few counts were recorded for this clonotype. Its antigen remains unidentified. Base qualities were left out, and no much larger clone turns up one base away. The junction shows trimming of 1 base on V and 5 bases on J, and the gene matches do not reach 5 bases of it. As encoded in the germline V gene (reference sequence), CDR1 is DFQATT while CDR2 is SNEGSKA. Measured from the cysteine to the phenylalanine, the CDR3 is 14 residues long. Here the CDR3 DNA is all that survives: 42 bases in frame from base 1. The treatment or condition tag for this specimen amounts to: roughly 10-day PBMC culture with coronavirus spike peptide pools or control peptides (ViraFEST assay). To expand antigen-specific T cells with peptide pools and then pick out the expanded clonotypes through TCR sequencing, the study relied on the ViraFEST assay. The positive SARS-CoV-2 PCR tests of the convalescent patients were dated from March to December 2020, before the Alpha, Beta and Delta variants emerged in the United States. Under 2.5 million PBMCs per well were cultured in IMDM with approximately 4.9% human AB serum and approximately 9.8 IU/ml IL-2, plus 10 ug/ml peptide pools. On days 3 and 7, half of the culture medium was replaced with fresh IL-2-containing medium. Once the cells had been in culture for roughly 10 days, the EasySep CD4+ T cell isolation kit was used to isolate CD4+ T cells by negative selection. Ficoll-Paque Plus gradient centrifugation was used to isolate PBMCs from whole blood, and the isolated PBMCs were then either used fresh or cryopreserved at -140C. Triplicate wells were generally used for each culture condition.

The library was prepared using PCR. TCR sequencing of DNA from cultured CD4+ T cells used the Oncomine TCR Beta short-read assay at the Johns Hopkins FTIC core. The QIAamp micro DNA kit was used to extract genomic DNA from the cultured CD4+ T cells. Oncomine TCR Beta libraries from cultured CD4+ T cells were pooled using unique dual indexes and sequenced on an Illumina iSeq 100. In the authors' own workflow: Non-productive sequences were removed, and CDR3s that did not start with C, did not end with F or W, or were shorter than 7 amino acids were discarded. Antigen-specific clonotypes were identified using the MANAFEST web application through comparison of peptide-stimulated wells with reference and other culture wells. Positive clones required FDR below 0.05, an odds ratio above 5, and productive frequency above 0.1% in at least two of three replicate wells. Cross-reactive clonotypes were defined as significantly expanded in both SARS-CoV-2 spike wells and at least one common cold coronavirus spike condition. CDR3 homology was assessed with Levenshtein distances (stringdist) and unrooted phylogenetic trees (ape) in R version 3.6.1. The raw public reads went through TCRdb reprocessing: fastp at Q25, MiXCR clone calling, in-frame beta chains kept. Rows with a matching CDR3 protein are joined into one entry that keeps the most common DNA and genes. TCRdb, rather than the study authors, made the V and J calls. The sample table records 15,000 to 20,000 distinct CDR3 sequences; 55% of these occur just once. About 9.1% of the sample is in the top ten clones.

The study at large found these results: Although the median number of SARS-CoV-2-reactive clonotypes went up from fewer than 25 after infection to around 39 after vaccination, the increase was not significant. Among convalescent patients, a median around 83% of the SARS-CoV-2-reactive clones seen after vaccination appeared only after vaccination, which suggests priming specific to the vaccine. Of the vaccine-specific clones in convalescent patients, 304 of 307, or nearly all, reacted only to SARS-CoV-2 spike and did not cross-react with common cold coronaviruses. The study included relatively few convalescent patients and did not analyze early timepoints after natural infection.

The sequencing input was CD4+ T cells from blood, cultured in vitro. The sequence is built from TRBV20-1 and TRBJ2-5; 9 junctional bases match TRBD2. This clonotype was obtained from a human donor who had recovered from COVID-19. For the CDR3, the sequence is CSARVASGMETQYF. The DNA sequence is given as TGCAGTGCTAGAGTAGCTAGCGGGATGGAGACCCAGTACTTC.